Below are 13 T cell receptor beta chains sequenced from a single sample in a study of cytomegalovirus exposure and HLA in healthy donors (dated by TCRdb to about 2017). Libraries were made using the immunoSEQ multiplex PCR assay. For the multiplex PCR, a mixture combining 60 forward primers for TCR Vbeta segments and 13 reverse primers for TCR Jbeta segments was used. TCRdb obtained this table from immuneACCESS and retained in-frame rearrangements with V and J assigned. These tables miss some clones; where compared with another copy, unresolved V genes account for less than half of the shortfall, and the remainder is unexplained. This sample lists about 160,000 clones; roughly 81% were detected once. The top ten hold about 2% of the sample. Sequencing input: PBMCs. The receptor source for this set is a man aged 18-30 years in good health and CMV-seropositive.

The chain recombines TRBV5-4 with TRBJ2-1; TRBD2 agrees at 10 bases. The germline V gene has CDR1 SGHNT and CDR2 YYREEE (reference sequence). There are 18 residues in the CDR3. The J segment lost 0 bases and the V segment lost 3 bases, leaving 9 bases of the junction unmatched. The CDR3 DNA is TGTGCCAGCAGCTCCCGGGGAAGCGGGGGGGCCTCCTACAATGAGCAGTTCTTC. It yields the protein CASSSRGSGGASYNEQFF.

The V gene is TRBV6-6, the J gene TRBJ1-2; weak D call: TRBD1 (6 bases). The CDR3 totals 14 residues. With 6 bases removed from V and 8 bases from J, the gap between germline ends came to 19 bases. CDR1 is MNHNY, CDR2 SVGAGI, per germline (reference sequence). The CDR3 bases are TGTGCCAGCAGCCGACAGGTACCTGGGAAGGGCTACACCTTC. Translating gives CASSRQVPGKGYTF.

The chain has TRBV11-2 and TRBJ2-1, with D possibly TRBD1 on 6 matching bases. From germline, CDR1 is SGHAT and CDR2 FQNNGV. Trimming shortened V by 4 bases and J by 1 base, and 11 bases separated the two germline ends. This CDR3 is 15 amino acids long. CDR3 protein: CASSSVQGSYNEQFF. CDR3 DNA sequence: TGTGCCAGCAGCTCCGTTCAGGGGTCCTACAATGAGCAGTTCTTC.

The J gene is TRBJ2-1, the V gene TRBV6-1; D is possibly TRBD2 (5 bases). This CDR3 contains 13 residues. Trimming pared 2 bases from V and 12 bases from J, leaving 14 bases between. CDR1 is MNHNS, CDR2 SASEGT, per germline. The CDR3 nucleotides read TGTGCCAGCAGTGAATCGCTGGGAAGCGGGCAGTTCTTC. Its translation is CASSESLGSGQFF.

V is TRBV4-3 and J is TRBJ1-1, with D tentatively TRBD1 (5 bases). Between the trimmed V and J ends, which lost 7 bases and 7 bases, there was a span of 16 bases. Germline assignment: CDR1 LGHNA and CDR2 YSLEER. This CDR3 comprises 13 residues. The CDR3 DNA reads TGCGCCAGCACTAAAGGGGCAGGATATGAAGCTTTCTTT. Translation gives CASTKGAGYEAFF.

The J gene is TRBJ2-6, the V gene TRBV7-9; no clear D gene. The CDR3 extends over 16 amino acids. V lost 1 base to trimming and J lost 0 bases, with 7 bases between them. CDR1 is SEHNR and CDR2 is FQNEAQ in the germline V gene (reference sequence). CDR3 bases: TGTGCCAGCAGCTTAGACAGTACCTCTGGGGCCAACGTCCTGACTTTC. Amino acids: CASSLDSTSGANVLTF.

The J gene is TRBJ1-2, the V gene TRBV2; maybe TRBD1 (5 bases). The germline CDR1 and CDR2 sequences are SNHLY and FYNNEI. The CDR3 consists of 14 residues. V shed 2 bases and J shed 2 bases, with 9 bases lying between them. The CDR3 loop is CASSEHSGNYGYTF. The CDR3 region has the DNA TGTGCCAGCAGTGAACACTCAGGGAACTATGGCTACACCTTC.

The chain has TRBV4-1 and TRBJ2-5; a possible D gene is TRBD1 (5 bases). The CDR3 extends over 16 amino acids. In germline, CDR1 is MGHRA, CDR2 YSYEKL. V lost 5 bases and J 2 bases, leaving 18 bases between the germline ends. The CDR3 DNA is TGCGCCAGCAGCTGGTCCCCCAAGACAGATCAAGAGACCCAGTACTTC. It is translated as CASSWSPKTDQETQYF.

The chain has TRBV19 and TRBJ2-7; tentative D call: TRBD1 (5 bases). The CDR3 runs to 15 residues. CDR1 and CDR2 from the germline V gene are LNHDA and SQIVND (reference sequence). V lost 5 bases, J lost 1 base, and 15 bases lay in between. Here the CDR3 reads CASSLGPTGSYEQYF. DNA of the CDR3: TGTGCCAGTAGTCTGGGCCCCACAGGATCCTACGAGCAGTACTTC.

The chain couples TRBV7-2 to TRBJ1-5; D may be TRBD1 (5 bases). The V end lost 5 bases, the J end lost 6 bases, and 17 bases lay between the germline ends. Looked up from germline, CDR1 is SGHTA and CDR2 is FQGNSA. The CDR3 extends over 15 amino acids. The CDR3 DNA is TGTGCCAGCAGCCCGGGCGGGGCTAAGGGTCAGCCCCAGCATTTT. Translating gives CASSPGGAKGQPQHF.

This sequence joins TRBV7-2 and TRBJ1-2, with D perhaps TRBD1 (6 bases). The CDR3 has 15 amino acids. CDR1 SGHTA and CDR2 FQGNSA come from the germline V gene. Trimming took off 5 bases at V and 4 bases at J, with 17 bases between the two ends. CDR3 protein: CASSTGGARVYGYTF. The DNA of the CDR3 is TGTGCCAGCAGCACGGGGGGCGCGAGGGTCTATGGCTACACCTTC.

The chain carries TRBV6-1 and TRBJ1-1, with 9 bases aligning to TRBD1. The CDR3 consists of 14 residues. Germline lookup yields CDR1 MNHNS and CDR2 SASEGT. Trimming at V came to 7 bases and at J to 4 bases, leaving 7 bases not matched to a gene. CDR3 bases: TGTGCCAGCATTGCTGACAGGGGGTTCACTGAAGCTTTCTTT. As protein: CASIADRGFTEAFF.

This rearrangement joins TRBV4-2 to TRBJ2-1; TRBD2 matches 10 bases. This CDR3 has 15 residues. Losses at the gene ends were 1 base for V and 9 bases for J; bases not matched to a gene: 6. Germline loops: CDR1 LGHNA, CDR2 YNFKEQ. The CDR3 nucleotides read TGTGCCAGCAGCCAAGGTAGCGGGGGGACGGGTGAGCAGTTCTTC. It specifies CASSQGSGGTGEQFF.